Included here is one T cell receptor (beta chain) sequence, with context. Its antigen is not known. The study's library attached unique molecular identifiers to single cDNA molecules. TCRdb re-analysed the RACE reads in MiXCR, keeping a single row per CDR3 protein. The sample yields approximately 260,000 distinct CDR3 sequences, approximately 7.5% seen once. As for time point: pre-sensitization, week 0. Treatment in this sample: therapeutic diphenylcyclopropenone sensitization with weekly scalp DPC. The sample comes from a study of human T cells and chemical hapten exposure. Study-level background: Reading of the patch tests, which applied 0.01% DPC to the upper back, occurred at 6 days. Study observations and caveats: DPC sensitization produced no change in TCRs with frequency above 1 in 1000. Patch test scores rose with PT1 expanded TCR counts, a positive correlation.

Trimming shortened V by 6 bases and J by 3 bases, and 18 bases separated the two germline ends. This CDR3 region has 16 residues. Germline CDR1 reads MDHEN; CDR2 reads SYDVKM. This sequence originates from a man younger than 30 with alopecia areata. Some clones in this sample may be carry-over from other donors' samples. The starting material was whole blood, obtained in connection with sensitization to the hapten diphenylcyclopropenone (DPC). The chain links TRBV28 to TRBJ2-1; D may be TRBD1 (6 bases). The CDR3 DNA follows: TGTGCCAGCAGCAGCAGGGGCCGTACATTCTACAATGAGCAGTTCTTC. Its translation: CASSSRGRTFYNEQFF.